This T cell receptor (beta chain) was obtained from a study of blood T cell repertoires in COVID-19. Produced via immunoSEQ multiplex PCR; TCRdb's table is partial and in-frame only. The sample lists around 67,000 clones, around four fifths occurring once. The CDR3 loop spans 12 amino acids. Germline V gives CDR1 MNHEY, CDR2 SVGAGI. Trimming cost V 2 bases and J 7 bases, with 6 bases left between them. The receptor was isolated from a man aged 45-65 years with active COVID-19. The V call is TRBV6-5, the J call TRBJ2-1; weak D call: TRBD2 (6 bases). Sequencing was performed on peripheral blood. Here the CDR3 DNA reads TGTGCCAGCAGTTACGGGGGGAATGAGCAGTTCTTC. It translates to CASSYGGNEQFF.